This TCR beta chain is drawn from a study of cytomegalovirus exposure and HLA in healthy donors. Whole-study results and caveats: As a later analysis showed, a missense DCLRE1C variant was linked to trimming of TCR beta V- and J-genes.

Germline V gene sequence: CDR1 MDHEN, CDR2 SYDVKM. CDR3 length equals 14 residues. V was shortened by 1 base and J by 5 bases, with 11 bases between the two germline ends. The PCR made use of 60 Vbeta and 13 Jbeta primers. The protocol was immunoSEQ multiplex PCR, while the TCRdb copy is restricted to in-frame clones and leaves out a portion. The top ten clones hold around 1.9% of a sample with about 110,000 clones, around 88% of them seen once. Concerning this clone itself: As yet, its antigen is unknown.

This clonotype was obtained from a man between 35 and 55 years old in good health and CMV-seronegative. Sequencing used PBMCs. The chain couples TRBV28 to TRBJ1-1, with TRBD1 as a possible D gene (6 bases). CDR3 amino acids: CASSLSPRGTEAFF. DNA of the CDR3: TGTGCCAGCAGTTTATCCCCGAGGGGGACTGAAGCTTTCTTT.